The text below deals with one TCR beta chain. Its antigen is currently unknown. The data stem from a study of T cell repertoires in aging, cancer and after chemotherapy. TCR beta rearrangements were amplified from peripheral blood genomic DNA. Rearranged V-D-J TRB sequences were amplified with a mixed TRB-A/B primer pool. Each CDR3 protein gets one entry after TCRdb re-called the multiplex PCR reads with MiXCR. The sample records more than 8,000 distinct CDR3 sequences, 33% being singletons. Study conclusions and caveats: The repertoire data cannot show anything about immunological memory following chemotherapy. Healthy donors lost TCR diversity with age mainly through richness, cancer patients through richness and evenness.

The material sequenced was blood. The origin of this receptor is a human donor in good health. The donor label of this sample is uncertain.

The CDR3 is CASSLSPGARDTQYF. DNA for the CDR3: TGCGCCAGCAGCTTATCTCCGGGGGCCAGAGATACGCAGTATTTT. The chain has TRBV5-1 and TRBJ2-3; D tentatively fits TRBD1 or TRBD2 (6 bases each). Trimming left V 2 bases short and J 5 bases short, with 15 bases between. Germline CDR1 SGHRS, CDR2 YFSETQ. The CDR3 spans 15 residues.